This TCR beta chain was captured by sequencing in a study of long-term antiretroviral therapy in people with HIV (dated by TCRdb to about 2022). About the investigation overall: The earliest samples were collected roughly a decade before the 2015 WHO recommendation for immediate ART, at a time when ART was usually postponed until CD4 counts fell. A retrospective serial study tested whether changes in peripheral blood TRB repertoire composition and diversity were associated with ART initiation and durable HIV suppression. A total of some 200 cryopreserved PBMC samples came from around 30 adults with confirmed HIV infection and were collected serially over a mean of around 6 years (range 1-12). Of the approximately 30 participants with HIV, eleven were female. No cross-contamination during QIAcube processing was seen in test extractions of a monoclonal T-cell line run alongside 30 to 35 polyclonal samples. Overall study outcomes, separate from this receptor: Starting ART was linked to a significant rise in TRB diversity, yet even with long-term ART the diversity remained significantly lower than in transplant donor controls. Since PBMC availability was limited, sequencing covered only the TCR beta chain, with no alpha chain pairing. The repertoire was dominated across all time points by expanded TRB clones identified before ART initiation, although this dominance was seen to fluctuate and to decrease in many PLHIV after ART. HIV repertoires had narrower CDR3 length ranges than controls, and the network structure suggested an antigen-experienced repertoire that shifted only slightly toward naive after ART. Unsorted PBMC were profiled instead of sorted CD4+ and CD8+ T cells because pre-ART samples had limited cell numbers. No data were available on ART adherence, viral resistance or therapy changes, limiting inferences about post-ART repertoire changes. Samples dated from the mid-2000s to the late 2010s, and the ART regimens used may be less effective than current ones.

The CDR3 starts with the cysteine, ends with the phenylalanine, and has 16 residues. Only CDR3 DNA is held: 48 bases, read in frame from base 1. Ends trimmed: V by 2 bases, J by 2 bases; bases unmatched to a gene: 6. CDR1 MNHNY and CDR2 SVGAGI were looked up in the germline V gene (reference sequence). Inclusion was restricted to participants for whom at least one PBMC sample before ART initiation and at least two post-ART samples were available. All participants with HIV were treated in the United States of America. Cryopreserved samples of 1-10 million PBMC were thawed and washed before DNA extraction. At the time of the earliest PBMC sample, participants with HIV were aged between roughly 20 and 60 years. Each participant contributed PBMC samples from 1-4 timepoints before ART initiation and 2-8 timepoints after ART initiation, with a median of 7 samples. For every participant, serial HIV viral load, CD4+ T-cell count, ART history and demographic data were obtained. Genomic DNA was extracted from unsorted PBMC with a Qiagen kit on a QIAcube, processed in batches of 12 samples.

Sequencing of the TRB variable region was done with the immunoSEQ hsTCRB v3.0 assay at survey level resolution. A depth of about 40,000-50,000 T-cell genomes per sample was targeted for TRB sequencing. TRB libraries were pooled and sequenced on an Illumina MiSeq using a v3 150-cycle kit. The study's processing was this. Repertoire analysis was performed in R inside a reproducible Nextflow workflow that covered QC, data transformation and analysis. LymphoSeq2, an R package for AIRR-Seq data exploration, was used to implement custom analyses. A handful of samples that yielded fewer than 5000 total TRB sequences were excluded, so that fewer than 200 HIV repertoires were analyzed. Among the 180 to 200 HIV repertoires that were kept, 59 were collected before ART initiation and around 130 were collected after ART initiation. Repertoires were downsampled to 5000 TRB nucleotide sequences, with summary statistics averaged over 100 downsampling iterations. The analysis kept only TRB sequences whose CDR3 regions were at least seven amino acids long. A Shannon entropy-derived clonality score and the Gini coefficient were used to measure diversity. In the repertoire networks, any two of the top 5000 CDR3 amino acid sequences were linked whenever the two sequences differed by an edit distance of one. Antigen specificity groups and MHC restriction were predicted for TRB CDR3 amino acid sequences with GLIPH2. CDR3 amino acid sequences were matched against VDJdb and McPAS-TCR to flag known CMV, EBV, HIV or tissue antigen associations. Pre-ART, post-ART and control groups were compared with Wilcoxon signed-rank tests and Holm-Bonferroni correction. TCRdb retrieved this table from immuneACCESS and kept in-frame rearrangements only. Not all clones are present; in checked studies, unresolved V genes account for under half, and no reason is known for the remainder. The DNA gave D and trimming, while V, J and clone size come from that table. The sample table shows 15,000 to 20,000 clones, and more than 70% are seen once. The ten largest clonotypes hold roughly an eighth of the sample.

Regarding this clone: Its specific antigen is unknown. No base quality information exists; no much larger clone differs at one position.

This clonotype was sampled from a man aged 50-60 years with HIV. This material consisted of unsorted PBMCs, taken 6.9 years after starting antiretroviral therapy. Recombination connected TRBV6-6 to TRBJ2-5; 9 central nucleotides agree with TRBD2. The bases are TGTGCCAGCAGTTACGGGATTAGCGGGGGACAAGAGACCCAGTACTTC. This gives the protein CASSYGISGGQETQYF.